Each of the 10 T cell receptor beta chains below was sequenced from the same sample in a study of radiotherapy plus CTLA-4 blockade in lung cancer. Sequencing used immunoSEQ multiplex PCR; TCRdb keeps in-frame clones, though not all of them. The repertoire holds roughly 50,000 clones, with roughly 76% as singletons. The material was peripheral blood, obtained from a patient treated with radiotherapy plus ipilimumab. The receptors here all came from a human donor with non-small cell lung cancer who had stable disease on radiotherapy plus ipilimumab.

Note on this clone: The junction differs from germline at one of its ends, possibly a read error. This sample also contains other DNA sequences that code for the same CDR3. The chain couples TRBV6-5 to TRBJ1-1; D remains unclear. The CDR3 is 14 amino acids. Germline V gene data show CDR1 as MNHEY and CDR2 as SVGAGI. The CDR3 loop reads CASSYAGIDTEAFF. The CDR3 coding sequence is TGTGCCAGCAGTTACGCAGGTATTGACACTGAGGCTTTCTTT.

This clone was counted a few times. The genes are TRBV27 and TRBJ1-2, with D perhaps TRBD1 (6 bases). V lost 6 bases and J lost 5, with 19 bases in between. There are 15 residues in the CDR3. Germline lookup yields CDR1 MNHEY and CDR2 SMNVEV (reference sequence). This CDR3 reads CASRGDIGGGYGYTF. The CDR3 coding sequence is TGTGCCAGCAGAGGGGACATAGGGGGGGGTTATGGCTACACCTTC.

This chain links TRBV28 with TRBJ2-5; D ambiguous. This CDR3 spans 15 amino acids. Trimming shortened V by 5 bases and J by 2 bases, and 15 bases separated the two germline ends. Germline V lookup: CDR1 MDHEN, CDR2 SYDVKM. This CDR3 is CASSPRTRRQETQYF. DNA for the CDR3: TGTGCCAGCAGTCCTCGGACCCGGCGGCAAGAGACCCAGTACTTC.

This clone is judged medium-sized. The CDR3 DNA sequence: TGTGCCAGCAGTTTACAACAGGGGGTAGGAAACACCATATATTTT. The encoded protein is CASSLQQGVGNTIYF. The J gene is TRBJ1-3, the V gene TRBV28; the match to TRBD1 covers 8 bases. The CDR3 totals 15 residues. The germline V gene has CDR1 MDHEN and CDR2 SYDVKM. The trim removed 2 bases at V and 4 bases at J, leaving 4 bases unmatched.

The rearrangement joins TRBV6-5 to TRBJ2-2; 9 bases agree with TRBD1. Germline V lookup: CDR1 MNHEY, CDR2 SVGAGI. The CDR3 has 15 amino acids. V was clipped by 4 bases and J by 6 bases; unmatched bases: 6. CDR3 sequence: CASSSPGTGPGELFF. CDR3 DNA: TGTGCCAGCAGTTCCCCCGGGACAGGGCCCGGGGAGCTGTTTTTT.

The chain's CDR3 is CASSSVVANTGELFF. DNA for the CDR3: TGCGCCAGCAGCTCCGTTGTCGCGAACACCGGGGAGCTGTTTTTT. This chain uses TRBV5-1 with TRBJ2-2; D is unresolved. Germline CDR1 and CDR2: SGHRS and YFSETQ. CDR3 length: 15 amino acids. V was trimmed by 3 bases and J by 0 bases, leaving 9 bases between them.

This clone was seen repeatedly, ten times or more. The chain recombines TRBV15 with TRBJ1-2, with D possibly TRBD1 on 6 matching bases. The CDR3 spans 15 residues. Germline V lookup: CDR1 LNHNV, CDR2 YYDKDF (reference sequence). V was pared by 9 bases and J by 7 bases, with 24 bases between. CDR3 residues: CATAPGGGKEGGYTF. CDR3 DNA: TGTGCCACTGCACCTGGGGGGGGCAAGGAGGGTGGCTACACCTTC. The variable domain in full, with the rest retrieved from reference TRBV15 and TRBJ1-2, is DAMVIQNPRYQVTQFGKPVTLSCSQTLNHNVMYWYQQKSSQAPKLLFHYYDKDFNNEADTPDNFQSRRPNTSFCFLDIRSPGLGDTAMYLCATAPGGGKEGGYTFGSGTRLTVV.

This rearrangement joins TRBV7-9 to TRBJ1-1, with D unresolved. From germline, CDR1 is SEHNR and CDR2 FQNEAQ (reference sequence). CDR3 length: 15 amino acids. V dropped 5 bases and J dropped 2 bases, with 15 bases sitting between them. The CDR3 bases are TGTGCCAGCAGCAAGATCTCGGCAGAAAACACTGAAGCTTTCTTT. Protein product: CASSKISAENTEAFF.

CDR3 region: CASSVGLAGVDTQYF. CDR3 DNA sequence: TGTGCCAGCAGCGTAGGACTAGCGGGGGTAGATACGCAGTATTTT. The V call is TRBV9, the J call TRBJ2-3; 12 nucleotides match TRBD2. CDR3 length: 15 amino acids. Germline V CDR1 and CDR2: SGDLS, YYNGEE. J was trimmed by 5 bases and V by 0 bases; bases with no gene match: 1.

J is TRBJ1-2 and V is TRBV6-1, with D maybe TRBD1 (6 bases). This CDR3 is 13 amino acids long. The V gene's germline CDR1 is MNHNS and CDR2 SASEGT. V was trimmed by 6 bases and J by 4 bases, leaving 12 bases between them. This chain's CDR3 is CASSSQGVYGYTF. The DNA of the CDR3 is TGTGCCAGCAGCTCACAGGGAGTCTATGGCTACACCTTC.